This T cell receptor beta chain was identified during a study of shared clonotypes between healthy human individuals. Source study methods: Filtering differed, since immunoSEQ gave only junction sequences and no quality scores. This table comes from immunoSEQ multiplex PCR, and its TCRdb copy is limited to in-frame clones, with some not included. V, J and clone size reflect that table, while D and trimming were determined from the DNA. The profile covers under 1,100,000 clones, with roughly 74% appearing a single time and 0.5% to 0.65% taken by the ten largest. This clone was detected only a few times. Its antigen remains unknown. Between the trimmed V and J ends, which lost 0 bases and 1 base, there was a span of 8 bases. The germline V gene encodes CDR1 SGHKS and CDR2 YYEKEE (reference sequence). The CDR3 runs to 14 residues. Whole-study results and caveats: Sorted-subset sequencing was shown by rarefaction to be incomplete despite large depth. In several donors, around 5% of naive CD4 clonotypes appeared in common.

The V gene is TRBV5-5, the J gene TRBJ2-7; D possibly corresponds to TRBD1 (6 bases). Sample: memory CD4+ T cells from PBMCs. Regarding subset: CD45RA-negative fraction. The sequence was obtained from a man between 18 and 35 years old in good health. Some clones in this sample may be carry-over from other donors' samples. CDR3 loop: CASSLGDKSYEQYF. CDR3 in DNA: TGTGCCAGCAGCTTGGGGGACAAGTCCTACGAGCAGTACTTC.